Presented here are 29 T cell receptor beta chains from one specimen sequenced in a study of neurological immune-mediated disorders. TCRdb re-derived calls from the 5' RACE reads in MiXCR, one entry per CDR3 protein. The profile covers 40,000 or so distinct CDR3 sequences, with 14% appearing a single time and 25% to 30% taken by the ten largest. Sequenced sample: PBMCs. The origin of the receptors is a woman aged 50 to 60 with HTLV-1-associated myelopathy (HAM/TSP).

Note on this clonotype: Because the CDR3 is missing its conserved closing phenylalanine or tryptophan, this is likely a read error. CDR3 amino acids: CASRRVAGTDTQYS. In nucleotides, the CDR3 is TGCGCCAGCAGACGGGTGGCCGGAACAGATACGCAGTATTCT. J is TRBJ2-3 and V is TRBV4-1; D gene unclear. The CDR3 loop spans 14 amino acids. Germline V gene data show CDR1 as MGHRA and CDR2 as YSYEKL. The V and J ends lost 6 bases and 3 bases respectively, with 13 bases between them.

The table lists this clonotype with many counts. The chain recombines TRBV5-1 with TRBJ1-1, with D hard to call. V was trimmed by 2 bases and J by 8 bases, leaving 10 bases between them. Germline V lookup: CDR1 SGHRS, CDR2 YFSETQ. This CDR3 region has 12 residues. CDR3 DNA sequence: TGCGCCAGCAGCTTAGATGTGGGGGAAGCTTTCTTT. Its protein product is CASSLDVGEAFF.

This clonotype was detected many times. This chain joins TRBV7-3 and TRBJ2-1; 11 nucleotides match TRBD2. The CDR3 runs to 16 residues. V lost 0 bases to trimming and J lost 4 bases; unmatched junction nucleotides: 2. The V gene's germline CDR1 is SGHTA and CDR2 FQGTGA. In DNA form, the CDR3 reads TGTGCCAGCAGCTTAACTGCTAGCGGGGGGTACAATGAGCAGTTCTTC. Its protein is CASSLTASGGYNEQFF.

This clonotype was seen many times. The chain has TRBV24-1 and TRBJ1-2, with a weak D call TRBD1 (6 bases). Per the germline V gene, CDR1 is KGHDR and CDR2 is SFDVKD. V was shortened by 4 bases and J by 3 bases, with 20 bases between the two germline ends. The CDR3 is 17 residues long. The CDR3 nucleotides read TGTGCCACCAGTGAGAGGGGGACCTCGGCAGCGGACTATGGCTACACCTTC. Encoded protein: CATSERGTSAADYGYTF.

In this sample, this clonotype turned up many times. The rearrangement uses TRBV12-3 or TRBV12-4 and TRBJ1-3, with D possibly being TRBD1 (5 bases). CDR3 size: 14 residues. Trimming left V 8 bases short and J 8 bases short, with 19 bases between. This CDR3 is CASALGTRMDTIYF. In DNA form, the CDR3 reads TGTGCCAGCGCCTTAGGGACTCGGATGGACACCATATATTTT.

This chain links TRBV11-2 with TRBJ1-2; no clear D gene. Trimming took off 1 base at V and 0 bases at J, with 9 bases between the two ends. From germline, CDR1 is SGHAT and CDR2 FQNNGV. CDR3 length: 15 residues. The CDR3 region has the DNA TGTGCCAGCAGCTTAGGCGGAAGGACTAACTATGGCTACACCTTC. This gives the protein CASSLGGRTNYGYTF.

This clonotype was detected ten times or more. V and J are TRBV5-5 and TRBJ2-6, with 10 positions matching TRBD1. The V gene end was trimmed by 3 bases and the J gene end by 12 bases; junction bases not matched to a gene: 9. Germline V gene lookup returns CDR1 SGHKS and CDR2 YYEKEE (reference sequence). The CDR3 is made up of 15 amino acids. In DNA, the CDR3 is TGTGCCAGCAGCTCCCCCGGGACAGGGGTAACCGTCCTGACTTTC. Translation gives CASSSPGTGVTVLTF.

Ten or more counts support this clonotype. V is TRBV20-1 and J is TRBJ1-1; D is possibly TRBD1 (6 bases). CDR3 length: 13 amino acids. Between the trimmed V and J ends, which lost 6 bases and 3 bases, there was a span of 14 bases. Germline loops: CDR1 DFQATT, CDR2 SNEGSKA (reference sequence). CDR3 bases: TGCAGTGCAACGGCAGGGGCGGACACTGAAGCTTTCTTT. It is translated as CSATAGADTEAFF.

This clonotype was seen ten or more times. The rearrangement uses TRBV29-1 and TRBJ2-6, with 9 bases matching TRBD1. Germline V gene sequence: CDR1 SQVTM, CDR2 ANQGSEA. This CDR3 has 17 residues. Unmatched junction bases numbered 4, after V lost 1 base and J lost 0 bases. The CDR3 protein is CSVEGDRASSGANVLTF. In nucleotides, the CDR3 is TGCAGCGTTGAAGGGGACAGGGCAAGCTCTGGGGCCAACGTCCTGACTTTC.

In this sample, this clonotype turned up many times. CDR3: CASSRDRNYGYTF. The CDR3 DNA sequence: TGTGCCAGCAGTCGCGACAGGAACTATGGCTACACCTTC. The chain recombines TRBV6-4 with TRBJ1-2, with D perhaps matching TRBD1 (6 bases). The CDR3 is 13 amino acids. Trimming took off 5 bases at V and 2 bases at J, with 9 bases between the two ends. Germline assignment: CDR1 MRHNA and CDR2 SNTAGT.

This clonotype was found many times. The genes are TRBV29-1 and TRBJ2-1; 13 bases align to TRBD2. V lost 4 bases to trimming and J lost 8 bases; unmatched junction nucleotides: 5. This CDR3 has 14 residues. CDR1 SQVTM and CDR2 ANQGSEA come from the germline V gene. CDR3 loop: CSVGTSGGRDEQFF. CDR3 bases: TGCAGCGTTGGGACTAGCGGGGGTAGGGATGAGCAGTTCTTC.

This clonotype showed up many times. This chain joins TRBV18 and TRBJ2-7; tentative D call: TRBD2 (6 bases). The ends were cut back, 5 bases at V and 2 bases at J, with 13 bases in the middle. Germline CDR1 and CDR2: KGHSH and LQKENI. This CDR3 comprises 14 residues. CDR3 protein: CASSSREDPYEQYV. The DNA for the CDR3 is TGTGCCAGCTCATCTAGGGAGGACCCCTACGAGCAGTACGTC.

This clonotype occurred many times. The chain links TRBV18 to TRBJ1-1, with D hard to call. Trimming shortened V by 1 base and J by 7 bases, and 7 bases separated the two germline ends. The germline V gene encodes CDR1 KGHSH and CDR2 LQKENI. The CDR3 covers 12 residues. The CDR3 DNA follows: TGTGCCAGCTCACCACGGGCAGATGAAGCTTTCTTT. It encodes CASSPRADEAFF.

This clonotype was counted ten times or more. This rearrangement joins TRBV3-1 to TRBJ1-2; D unresolved. CDR1 is LGHDT, CDR2 YNNKEL, per germline (reference sequence). The CDR3 has 17 amino acids. The ends were cut back, 0 bases at V and 2 bases at J, with 16 bases in the middle. The CDR3 DNA reads as TGTGCCAGCAGCCAAGAGGTAAAGGGCCTGGTAAACTATGGCTACACCTTC. Amino acid sequence: CASSQEVKGLVNYGYTF. The full variable domain, in which reference TRBV3-1 and TRBJ1-2 provide the parts outside the CDR3, is DTAVSQTPKYLVTQMGNDKSIKCEQNLGHDTMYWYKQDSKKFLKIMFSYNNKELIINETVPNRFSPKSPDKAHLNLHINSLELGDSAVYFCASSQEVKGLVNYGYTFGSGTRLTVV.

This clonotype was detected many times. This rearrangement joins TRBV10-3 to TRBJ2-5; no firm D call. CDR1 is ENHRY, CDR2 SYGVKD, per germline. Trimming stripped 4 bases from V and 2 bases from J, with 8 bases between. This CDR3 region has 13 residues. In nucleotides, the CDR3 is TGTGCCATCAGTGGTGAAGTGCAAGAGACCCAGTACTTC. It is translated as CAISGEVQETQYF.

This clonotype was found once. The chain has TRBV2 and TRBJ2-1; 7 bases are a match to TRBD2. The CDR3 is 15 residues long. Trimming cost V 7 bases and J 9 bases; bases outside gene matches: 15. CDR1 and CDR2 from the germline V gene are SNHLY and FYNNEI. This chain's CDR3 is CASKWGGVWGVEQFF. CDR3 DNA: TGTGCCAGCAAGTGGGGGGGGGTGTGGGGCGTTGAGCAGTTCTTC.

Comments on this clonotype: A junction end diverges from the germline sequence, so it may reflect a read error. V usage is TRBV20-1 and J usage is TRBJ1-4, with a possible D match to TRBD1 (5 bases). CDR1 is DFQATT, CDR2 SNEGSKA, per germline (reference sequence). This CDR3 is built from 13 residues. In nucleotides, the CDR3 is TGTAGTGCTAGTTCCGGGGGGGGTCAAAAACTGTTTTTT. Its translation is CSASSGGGQKLFF.

The table lists this clonotype with many counts. The rearrangement joins TRBV6-2 or TRBV6-3 to TRBJ1-6; a possible D gene is TRBD1 (6 bases). Germline-derived CDR1 and CDR2 are MNHEY and SVGEGT. V was clipped by 5 bases and J by 7 bases, with 15 bases between them. The CDR3 is made up of 15 amino acids. The CDR3 loop reads CASSRTVPLNSPLHF. CDR3 sequence (DNA): TGTGCCAGCAGTCGGACAGTTCCTTTAAATTCACCCCTCCACTTT.

The sample holds many counts of this clonotype. V is TRBV29-1 and J is TRBJ2-3, with no clear D. This CDR3 has 12 residues. The germline V gene has CDR1 SQVTM and CDR2 ANQGSEA. With 5 bases removed from V and 6 bases from J, the gap between germline ends came to 12 bases. The CDR3 DNA sequence: TGCAGCGTTCCCTGGTTGGCGGATACGCAGTATTTT. Its protein is CSVPWLADTQYF.

The table lists this clonotype with many counts. This rearrangement joins TRBV20-1 to TRBJ1-1; D call uncertain. Germline CDR1 reads DFQATT; CDR2 reads SNEGSKA (reference sequence). V lost 0 bases, J lost 2 bases, and 7 bases lay in between. The CDR3 contains 13 residues. The DNA for the CDR3 is TGCAGTGCTAGAGATGGGCCTAACACTGAAGCTTTCTTT. This gives the protein CSARDGPNTEAFF.

This clonotype is medium-sized within its sample. V and J are TRBV10-3 and TRBJ1-4; TRBD1 aligns across 7 bases. This CDR3 region has 14 residues. The V segment lost 10 bases and the J segment 5 bases; nucleotides outside the gene matches: 10. Germline CDR1 and CDR2: ENHRY and SYGVKD. CDR3 protein: CATGPGQSNEKLFF. CDR3 nucleotides: TGTGCCACCGGACCGGGACAGTCAAATGAAAAACTGTTTTTT.

This clonotype was counted at least ten times. The rearrangement joins TRBV5-1 to TRBJ1-4; TRBD1 aligns across 8 bases. The CDR3 spans 12 residues. Germline V CDR1 and CDR2: SGHRS, YFSETQ. The ends lost 7 bases at V and 7 bases at J; junction bases unmatched: 3. CDR3 in amino acids: CASRGQGEKLFF. The CDR3 DNA is TGCGCCAGCCGCGGACAGGGTGAAAAACTGTTTTTT. Full variable domain (remainder filled in from reference TRBV5-1 and TRBJ1-4): KAGVTQTPRYLIKTRGQQVTLSCSPISGHRSVSWYQQTPGQGLQFLFEYFSETQRNKGNFPGRFSGRQFSNSRSEMNVSTLELGDSALYLCASRGQGEKLFFGSGTQLSVL.

This clonotype was seen repeatedly, ten times or more. The chain couples TRBV15 to TRBJ2-1; TRBD2 agrees at 9 bases. Germline CDR1 LNHNV, CDR2 YYDKDF (reference sequence). The CDR3 consists of 15 residues. The V segment lost 6 bases and the J segment 4 bases; nucleotides outside the gene matches: 7. The CDR3 region has the DNA TGTGCCACCAGTGTCTCCAGCGGGGGGTACAATGAGCAGTTCTTC. Protein product: CATSVSSGGYNEQFF. The whole variable domain, filled in from reference TRBV15 and TRBJ2-1, reads DAMVIQNPRYQVTQFGKPVTLSCSQTLNHNVMYWYQQKSSQAPKLLFHYYDKDFNNEADTPDNFQSRRPNTSFCFLDIRSPGLGDTAMYLCATSVSSGGYNEQFFGPGTRLTVL.

The rearrangement links TRBV19 to TRBJ2-4; 9 nucleotides align to TRBD2. Germline V gives CDR1 LNHDA, CDR2 SQIVND (reference sequence). The CDR3 loop spans 14 amino acids. V shed 5 bases, J shed 5 bases, and the junction held 4 bases outside the gene matches. The CDR3 coding sequence is TGTGCCAGTAGTCGGCGACTAGCGGAAAACATTCAGTACTTC. Its translation: CASSRRLAENIQYF. Full variable domain (rest looked up from reference TRBV19 and TRBJ2-4): DGGITQSPKYLFRKEGQNVTLSCEQNLNHDAMYWYRQDPGQGLRLIYYSQIVNDFQKGDIAEGYSVSREKKESFPLTVTSAQKNPTAFYLCASSRRLAENIQYFGAGTRLSVL.

In DNA, the CDR3 is TGTGCCAGCAGTTACTCTCCCCAGCCAGGGGATGGCTACACCTTC. Translating gives CASSYSPQPGDGYTF. This chain joins TRBV6-5 and TRBJ1-2, with a possible D match to TRBD1 (6 bases). V shed 0 bases and J shed 6 bases, with 14 bases lying between them. The germline gives CDR1 MNHEY, CDR2 SVGAGI. The CDR3 extends over 15 amino acids.

This clonotype was seen ten or more times. The chain carries TRBV7-6 and TRBJ1-4, with a possible D match to TRBD1 (5 bases). The V gene lost 1 base and the J gene lost 8 bases, with 17 bases spanning the gap. The CDR3 spans 16 residues. Looked up from germline, CDR1 is SGHVS and CDR2 is FNYEAQ. CDR3 coding DNA: TGTGCCAGCAGCTTAGTATTTCCCAGCCGGGGGGAAAAACTGTTTTTT. This codes for CASSLVFPSRGEKLFF. The full variable domain, in which reference TRBV7-6 and TRBJ1-4 provide the parts outside the CDR3, is GAGVSQSPRYKVTKRGQDVALRCDPISGHVSLYWYRQALGQGPEFLTYFNYEAQQDKSGLPNDRFSAERPEGSISTLTIQRTEQRDSAMYRCASSLVFPSRGEKLFFGSGTQLSVL.

This chain joins TRBV20-1 and TRBJ1-6; 8 bases are a match to TRBD1. Looked up from germline, CDR1 is DFQATT and CDR2 is SNEGSKA (reference sequence). The CDR3 runs to 14 residues. V was clipped by 4 bases and J by 10 bases; unmatched bases: 9. The CDR3 spells CSAMSPTGDSPLHF. The CDR3 nucleotides read TGCAGTGCTATGTCCCCGACAGGGGACTCACCCCTCCACTTT.

The V gene is TRBV28, the J gene TRBJ2-1; 9 bases map to TRBD1. V shed 5 bases, J shed 2 bases, and the junction held 4 bases outside the gene matches. Per germline, CDR1 MDHEN and CDR2 SYDVKM. The CDR3 is 15 amino acids. The CDR3: CASSDGTGPYNEQFF. The CDR3 DNA is TGTGCCAGCAGTGATGGGACAGGGCCCTACAATGAGCAGTTCTTC.

The rearrangement links TRBV5-1 to TRBJ2-5; 8 positions match TRBD2. The V gene's germline CDR1 is SGHRS and CDR2 YFSETQ. V dropped 1 base and J dropped 5; count of bases not matched to a gene: 4. This CDR3 comprises 14 residues. The CDR3 loop is CASSLRGGSETQYF. CDR3 nucleotides: TGCGCCAGCAGCTTGCGCGGGGGGTCGGAGACCCAGTACTTC.